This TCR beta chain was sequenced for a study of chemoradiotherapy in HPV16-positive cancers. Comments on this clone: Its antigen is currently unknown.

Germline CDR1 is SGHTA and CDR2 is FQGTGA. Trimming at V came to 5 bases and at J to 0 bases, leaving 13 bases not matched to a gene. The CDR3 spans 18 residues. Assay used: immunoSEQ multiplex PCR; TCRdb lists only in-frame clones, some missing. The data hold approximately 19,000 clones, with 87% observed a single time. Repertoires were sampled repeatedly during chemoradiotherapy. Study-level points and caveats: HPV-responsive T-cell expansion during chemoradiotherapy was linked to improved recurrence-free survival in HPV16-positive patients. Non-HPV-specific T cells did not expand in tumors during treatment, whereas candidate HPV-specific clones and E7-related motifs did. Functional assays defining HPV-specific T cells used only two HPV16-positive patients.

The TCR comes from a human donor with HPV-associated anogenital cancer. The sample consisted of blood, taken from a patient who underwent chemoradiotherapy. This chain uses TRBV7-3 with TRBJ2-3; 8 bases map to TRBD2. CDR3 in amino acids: CASSKRTSSSSSTDTQYF. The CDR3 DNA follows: TGTGCCAGCAGCAAGAGGACTAGCAGCTCCTCTAGCACAGATACGCAGTATTTT.